Sequencing of this TCR beta chain was carried out in a study of T cells in Graves' hyperthyroidism and ophthalmopathy. Study findings and constraints: Stable hyperthyroidism and ophthalmopathy were separated using 13 V-J signatures.

This clonotype has more than one count but fewer than ten. The antigen is unknown. Amplification of TCR beta CDR3 regions used RNA as the template. The HTBI primer set served for first-round RT-PCR of the TCR CDR3. TCRdb reprocessed the multiplex PCR reads via MiXCR and lists one record per CDR3 protein. Counted here are roughly 200,000 distinct CDR3 sequences, 15% to 20% occurring once; the ten biggest clones make up about 48%. Hyperthyroidism of Graves' type that showed no ophthalmopathy progression within 18 months was stable. Patients were excluded because of uncontrolled infection, other autoimmune disease, pregnancy or lactation. PBMCs stemmed from less than 13 ml fresh peripheral blood. Germline V CDR1 and CDR2: LGHNT, FRNRAP. V was pared by 4 bases and J by 6 bases, with 12 bases between. The CDR3 consists of 14 residues.

What was sequenced was blood. The origin of this receptor is a man aged 35 to 55 with Graves' hyperthyroidism. V is TRBV12-5 and J is TRBJ2-2, with a weak D call TRBD1 (6 bases). This CDR3 reads CASGSDRGAGELFF. Here the CDR3 DNA reads TGTGCTAGTGGTTCGGACAGAGGGGCCGGGGAGCTGTTTTTT.